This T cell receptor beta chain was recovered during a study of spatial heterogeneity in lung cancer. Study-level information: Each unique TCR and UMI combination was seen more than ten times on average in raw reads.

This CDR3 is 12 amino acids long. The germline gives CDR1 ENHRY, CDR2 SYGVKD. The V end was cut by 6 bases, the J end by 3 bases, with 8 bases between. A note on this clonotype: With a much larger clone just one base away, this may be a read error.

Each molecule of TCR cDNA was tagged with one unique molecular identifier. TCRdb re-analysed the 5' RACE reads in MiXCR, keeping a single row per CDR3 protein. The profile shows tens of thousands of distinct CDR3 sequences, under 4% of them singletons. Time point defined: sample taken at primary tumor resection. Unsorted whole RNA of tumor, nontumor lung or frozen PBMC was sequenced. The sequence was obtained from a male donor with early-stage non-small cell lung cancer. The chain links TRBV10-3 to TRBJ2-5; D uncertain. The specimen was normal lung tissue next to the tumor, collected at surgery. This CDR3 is CAIRADKETQYF. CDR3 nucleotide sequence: TGTGCCATCAGGGCAGACAAAGAGACCCAGTACTTC.